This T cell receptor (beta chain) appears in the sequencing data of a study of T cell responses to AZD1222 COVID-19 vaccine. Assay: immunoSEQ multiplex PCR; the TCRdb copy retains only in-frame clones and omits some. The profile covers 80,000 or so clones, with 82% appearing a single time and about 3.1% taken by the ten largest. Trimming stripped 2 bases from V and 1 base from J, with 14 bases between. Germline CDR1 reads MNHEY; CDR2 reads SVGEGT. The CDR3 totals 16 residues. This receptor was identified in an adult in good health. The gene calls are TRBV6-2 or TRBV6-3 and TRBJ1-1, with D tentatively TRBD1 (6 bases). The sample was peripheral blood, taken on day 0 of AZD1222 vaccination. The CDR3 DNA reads TGTGCCAGCAGTTACCGAACACAGGGAGCGAACACTGAAGCTTTCTTT. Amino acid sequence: CASSYRTQGANTEAFF.